This is a list of T cell receptor beta chains from one sample in a study of identical twins. MiXCR, applied by TCRdb to the 5' RACE reads, yields one record per CDR3 protein. The table shows about 240,000 distinct CDR3 sequences, with about 10% occurring only once. The sample taken for sequencing was memory T cells sorted from blood. The receptors originated from a man between 50 and 59 years old in good health. Both conserved end residues are trimmed from each CDR3.

J | V | CDR3
TRBJ2-7 | TRBV5-1 | ASSLQGNEQY
TRBJ1-5 | TRBV7-2 | ASSAMTGSNQPQH
TRBJ1-2 | TRBV27 | ARTKQGDYGYT
TRBJ2-6 | TRBV4-2 | ASSRNTGGPNVGANVLT
TRBJ2-1 | TRBV11-2 | ASTSGGWEQF
TRBJ2-1 | TRBV11-2 | ASSLGGGTNNEQF
TRBJ1-5 | TRBV15 | ATSQGGNSNQPQH
TRBJ1-5 | TRBV20-1 | SAPQPLGGNQPQH
TRBJ2-5 | TRBV7-8 | ASSVTQGQETQY
TRBJ2-1 | TRBV11-1 | ASSPMTPQGNKYNEQF
TRBJ2-1 | TRBV6-1 | ASSRTSGPSYNEQF
TRBJ2-5 | TRBV7-2 | ASSFGGGETQY
TRBJ1-1 | TRBV5-1 | ASSREDRLNTEAF